Shown below are 2 T cell receptor beta chains from a single sample sequenced in a study of shared T cell receptors in the human thymus. Method: immunoSEQ multiplex PCR; TCRdb's copy keeps in-frame clones and lacks some. The sample includes hundreds of thousands of clones, roughly 86% of them seen just once. These data are also associated with another study on human thymus T cells.

The sequencing input was thymocytes. The receptors here all came from a boy younger than two with a congenital heart defect.

The chain couples TRBV4-1 to TRBJ2-7, with 14 bases fitting TRBD2. CDR3 length: 18 amino acids. Germline CDR1 reads MGHRA; CDR2 reads YSYEKL. V lost 3 bases to trimming and J lost 5 bases; unmatched junction nucleotides: 12. Here the CDR3 reads CASSHGLAGGPHSDEQYF. Written as DNA, the CDR3 is TGCGCCAGCAGCCACGGACTAGCGGGAGGACCACATTCCGACGAGCAGTACTTC.

The chain has TRBV28 and TRBJ2-3, with D perhaps TRBD2 (5 bases). Germline V gene sequence: CDR1 MDHEN, CDR2 SYDVKM. The CDR3 runs to 15 residues. With 7 bases removed from V and 6 bases from J, the gap between germline ends came to 20 bases. The CDR3 DNA follows: TGTGCCAGCAACCTCCCCGGACTTAGAGGGGATACGCAGTATTTT. Its protein is CASNLPGLRGDTQYF.